These T cell receptor beta chains were read from a single sample in a study of shared clonotypes between healthy human individuals. Using immunoSEQ multiplex PCR, the repertoire was profiled, and TCRdb retains in-frame clones only, with some absent. The table includes roughly 700,000 clones, roughly 70% detected once. Sequenced material: memory CD4+ T cells sorted from blood. The receptors derive from a woman in her twenties or thirties in good health. The CDR3 runs from the conserved cysteine through the conserved F or W. Fields, in order: CDR3 length, J gene, clone size, D gene, V gene, CDR3 protein, CDR3 DNA. The D gene is left open where the match is weak. A clone size is listed for some rows: how often the clone was seen (once, few, many), or a class if it is expanded.

CDR3 length: 14; J gene: TRBJ1-1; clone size: .; D gene: .; V gene: TRBV30; CDR3 protein: CAWRRGPPNTEAFF; CDR3 DNA: TGTGCCTGGAGGAGGGGCCCCCCGAACACTGAAGCTTTCTTT
CDR3 length: 16; J gene: TRBJ2-1; clone size: .; D gene: .; V gene: TRBV5-1; CDR3 protein: CASSLLAVESYNEQFF; CDR3 DNA: TGCGCCAGCAGCTTATTGGCGGTCGAGTCCTACAATGAGCAGTTCTTC
CDR3 length: 14; J gene: TRBJ1-2; clone size: .; D gene: .; V gene: TRBV6-1; CDR3 protein: CASSEVEGGNGYTF; CDR3 DNA: TGTGCCAGCAGTGAAGTAGAGGGGGGCAATGGCTACACCTTC
CDR3 length: 14; J gene: TRBJ2-7; clone size: .; D gene: TRBD1; V gene: TRBV5-1; CDR3 protein: CASSTGQGPLEQYF; CDR3 DNA: TGCGCCAGCAGCACAGGACAGGGACCCCTCGAGCAGTACTTC
CDR3 length: 15; J gene: TRBJ2-5; clone size: .; D gene: .; V gene: TRBV28; CDR3 protein: CASSLGGTAQETQYF; CDR3 DNA: TGTGCCAGCAGTTTAGGGGGGACAGCACAAGAGACCCAGTACTTC
CDR3 length: 14; J gene: TRBJ1-2; clone size: few; D gene: .; V gene: TRBV29-1; CDR3 protein: CSVAAGAINQGYTF; CDR3 DNA: TGCAGCGTTGCGGCGGGGGCGATTAATCAGGGCTACACCTTC
CDR3 length: 14; J gene: TRBJ1-2; clone size: .; D gene: .; V gene: TRBV28; CDR3 protein: CASRSGGAKYGYTF; CDR3 DNA: TGTGCCAGCAGGTCCGGAGGGGCGAAGTATGGCTACACCTTC
CDR3 length: 15; J gene: TRBJ2-5; clone size: .; D gene: TRBD1; V gene: TRBV15; CDR3 protein: CATTRDRGHQETQYF; CDR3 DNA: TGTGCCACCACTAGGGACAGGGGGCATCAAGAGACCCAGTACTTC
CDR3 length: 14; J gene: TRBJ2-1; clone size: few; D gene: TRBD1; V gene: TRBV6-6; CDR3 protein: CASSFAGQGARKFF; CDR3 DNA: TGTGCCAGCAGTTTCGCAGGACAGGGGGCCAGGAAGTTCTTC
CDR3 length: 13; J gene: TRBJ2-7; clone size: .; D gene: .; V gene: TRBV2; CDR3 protein: CASSIDISYEQYF; CDR3 DNA: TGTGCCAGCAGCATCGACATCTCCTACGAGCAGTACTTC